The TCR beta chain described here comes from a study of beta chain features in type 1 diabetes. The whole isolated RNA underwent reverse transcription, so sequencing captured expressed TCRB transcripts. Sequencing used immunoSEQ multiplex PCR; TCRdb keeps in-frame clones, though not all of them. The sample yields about 70,000 clones, around 49% seen once. Each of the sorted populations had a purity greater than 98%. Study-level points and caveats: PCR might preferentially amplify shorter templates, equally in patients and controls. TCRB CDR3 length was moderately but significantly reduced in all four CD4+ subsets of Type 1 diabetes patients.

Per germline, CDR1 LGHNA and CDR2 YNFKEQ. The germline V and J ends were trimmed by 1 base and 2 bases, with 14 bases remaining between them. The CDR3 sequence is 16 residues long. There are a few counts of this clone. Its target is unknown. This sequence joins TRBV4-2 and TRBJ1-1; unclear D gene. The TCR sequence derives from a man aged 25 to 40 with type 1 diabetes. The sample consisted of central memory CD4+ T cells from blood. CDR3 coding DNA: TGTGCCAGCAGCCAAGGCAGGACGGCGGGAAACACTGAAGCTTTCTTT. Translation gives CASSQGRTAGNTEAFF.